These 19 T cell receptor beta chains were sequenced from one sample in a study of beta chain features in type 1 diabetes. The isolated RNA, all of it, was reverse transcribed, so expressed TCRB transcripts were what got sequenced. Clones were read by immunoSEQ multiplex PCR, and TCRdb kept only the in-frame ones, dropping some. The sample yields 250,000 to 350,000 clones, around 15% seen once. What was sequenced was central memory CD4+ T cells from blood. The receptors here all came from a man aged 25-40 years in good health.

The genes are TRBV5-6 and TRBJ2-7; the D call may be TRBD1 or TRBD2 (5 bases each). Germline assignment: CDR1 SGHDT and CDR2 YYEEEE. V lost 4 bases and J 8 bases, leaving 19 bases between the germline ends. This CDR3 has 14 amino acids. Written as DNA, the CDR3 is TGTGCCAGCAGCATAGGGACCGGGATCGGGAAGCAGTACTTC. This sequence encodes CASSIGTGIGKQYF.

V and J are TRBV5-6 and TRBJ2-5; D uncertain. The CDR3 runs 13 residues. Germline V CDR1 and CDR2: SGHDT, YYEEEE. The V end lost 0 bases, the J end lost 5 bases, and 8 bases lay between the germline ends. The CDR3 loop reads CASSLDQDETQYF. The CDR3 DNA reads TGTGCCAGCAGCTTGGACCAGGATGAGACCCAGTACTTC.

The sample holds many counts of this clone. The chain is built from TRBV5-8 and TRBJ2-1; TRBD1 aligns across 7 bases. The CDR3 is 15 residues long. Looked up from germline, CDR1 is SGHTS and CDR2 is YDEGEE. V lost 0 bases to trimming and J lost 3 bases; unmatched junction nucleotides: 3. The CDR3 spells CASSLDRGSYNEQFF. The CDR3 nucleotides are TGTGCCAGCAGCTTGGACAGGGGAAGCTACAATGAGCAGTTCTTC.

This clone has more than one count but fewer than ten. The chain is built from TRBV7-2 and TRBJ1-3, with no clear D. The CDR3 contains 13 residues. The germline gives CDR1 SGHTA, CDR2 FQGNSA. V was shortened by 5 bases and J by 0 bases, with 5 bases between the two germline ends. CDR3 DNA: TGTGCCAGCAGCCCGGACTCTGGAAACACCATATATTTT. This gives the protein CASSPDSGNTIYF.

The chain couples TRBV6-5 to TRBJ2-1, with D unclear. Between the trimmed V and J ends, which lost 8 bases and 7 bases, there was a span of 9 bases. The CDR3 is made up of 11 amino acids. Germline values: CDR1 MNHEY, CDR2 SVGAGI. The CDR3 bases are TGTGCCAGCTTAAACGTGAATGAGCAGTTCTTC. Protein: CASLNVNEQFF.

The CDR3 nucleotides are TGTGCCAGCAGCGGGAAACAGGGCTACGGCTACACCTTC. It is translated as CASSGKQGYGYTF. The chain recombines TRBV7-2 with TRBJ1-2; D perhaps matches TRBD1 (6 bases). Germline assignment: CDR1 SGHTA and CDR2 FQGNSA. V lost 5 bases, J lost 8 bases, and 15 bases lay in between. This CDR3 has 13 amino acids.

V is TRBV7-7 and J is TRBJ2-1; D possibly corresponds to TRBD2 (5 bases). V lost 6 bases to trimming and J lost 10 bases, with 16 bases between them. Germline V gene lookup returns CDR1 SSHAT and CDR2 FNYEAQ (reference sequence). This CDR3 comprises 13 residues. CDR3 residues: CASSEAASNEQFF. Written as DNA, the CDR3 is TGTGCCAGCAGTGAAGCGGCTAGCAACGAGCAGTTCTTC.

CDR3 nucleotide sequence: TGCGCCAGCAGCCAAGATAGGGGCAGGGCTGGCGCCGGGGAGCTGTTTTTT. It encodes CASSQDRGRAGAGELFF. V and J are TRBV4-3 and TRBJ2-2; tentatively, D is TRBD1 (5 bases). The CDR3 covers 17 residues. Trimming took off 0 bases at V and 6 bases at J, with 17 bases between the two ends. Germline loops: CDR1 LGHNA, CDR2 YSLEER.

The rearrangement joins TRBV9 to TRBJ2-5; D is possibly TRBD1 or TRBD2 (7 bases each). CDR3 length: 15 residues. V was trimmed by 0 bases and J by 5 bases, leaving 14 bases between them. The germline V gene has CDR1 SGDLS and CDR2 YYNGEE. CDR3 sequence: CASSVDGRGGETQYF. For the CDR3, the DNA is TGTGCCAGCAGCGTAGACGGCAGGGGGGGCGAGACCCAGTACTTC.

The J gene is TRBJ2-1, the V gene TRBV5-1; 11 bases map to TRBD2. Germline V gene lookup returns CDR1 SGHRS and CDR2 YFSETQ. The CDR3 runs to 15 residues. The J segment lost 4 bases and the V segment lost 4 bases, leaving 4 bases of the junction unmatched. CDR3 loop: CASSRLAGIYNEQFF. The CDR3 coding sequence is TGCGCCAGCAGCCGACTAGCGGGGATTTACAATGAGCAGTTCTTC.

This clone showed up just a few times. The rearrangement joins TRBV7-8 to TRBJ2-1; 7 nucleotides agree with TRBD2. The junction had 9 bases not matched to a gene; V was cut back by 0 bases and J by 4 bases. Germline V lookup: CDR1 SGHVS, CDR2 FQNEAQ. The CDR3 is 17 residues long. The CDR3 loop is CASSLAFMGSGYNEQFF. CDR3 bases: TGTGCCAGCAGCTTAGCGTTCATGGGTAGCGGGTACAATGAGCAGTTCTTC.

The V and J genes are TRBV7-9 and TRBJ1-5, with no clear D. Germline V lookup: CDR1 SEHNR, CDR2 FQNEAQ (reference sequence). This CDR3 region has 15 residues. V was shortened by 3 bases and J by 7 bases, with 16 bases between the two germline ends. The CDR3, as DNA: TGTGCCAGCAGCTTCGCTCAAGGAGTAGGGCAGCCCCAGCATTTT. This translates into CASSFAQGVGQPQHF.

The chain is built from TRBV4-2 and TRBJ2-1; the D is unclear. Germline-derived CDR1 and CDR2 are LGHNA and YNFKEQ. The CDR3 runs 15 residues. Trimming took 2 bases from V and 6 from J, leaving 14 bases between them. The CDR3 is CASSQNPSVGNEQFF. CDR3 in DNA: TGTGCCAGCAGCCAAAATCCCTCAGTGGGCAATGAGCAGTTCTTC.

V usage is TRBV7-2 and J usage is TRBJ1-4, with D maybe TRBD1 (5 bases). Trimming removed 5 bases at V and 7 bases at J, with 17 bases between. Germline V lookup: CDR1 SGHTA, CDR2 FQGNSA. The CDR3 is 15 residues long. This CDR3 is CASSLTVGLGEKLFF. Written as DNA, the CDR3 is TGTGCCAGCAGCCTGACGGTGGGGCTTGGTGAAAAACTGTTTTTT.

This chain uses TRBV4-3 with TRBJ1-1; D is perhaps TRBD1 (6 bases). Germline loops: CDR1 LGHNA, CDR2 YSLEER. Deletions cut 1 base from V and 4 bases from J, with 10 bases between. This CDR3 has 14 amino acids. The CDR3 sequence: CASSQAGGPTEAFF. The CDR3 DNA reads TGCGCCAGCAGCCAAGCCGGGGGGCCCACTGAAGCTTTCTTT.

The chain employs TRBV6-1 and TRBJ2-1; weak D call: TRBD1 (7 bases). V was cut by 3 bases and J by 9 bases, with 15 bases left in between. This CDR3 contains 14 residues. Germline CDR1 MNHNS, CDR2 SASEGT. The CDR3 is CASSETGTGGEQFF. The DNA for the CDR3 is TGTGCCAGCAGTGAGACAGGGACTGGCGGTGAGCAGTTCTTC.

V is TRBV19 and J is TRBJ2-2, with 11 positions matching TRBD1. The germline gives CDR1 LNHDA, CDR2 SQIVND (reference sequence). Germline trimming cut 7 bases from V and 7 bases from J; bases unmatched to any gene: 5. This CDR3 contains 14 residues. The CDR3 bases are TGTGCCAGTAAGAGGGACAGGGGGAACGGGGAGCTGTTTTTT. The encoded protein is CASKRDRGNGELFF.

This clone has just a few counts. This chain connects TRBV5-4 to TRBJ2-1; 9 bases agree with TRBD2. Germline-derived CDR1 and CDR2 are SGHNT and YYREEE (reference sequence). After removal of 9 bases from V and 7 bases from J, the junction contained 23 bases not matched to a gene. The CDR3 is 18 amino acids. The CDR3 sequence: CATPSLPPAGGKGNEQFF. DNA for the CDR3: TGTGCCACTCCCAGCTTGCCTCCTGCGGGGGGGAAAGGAAATGAGCAGTTCTTC.

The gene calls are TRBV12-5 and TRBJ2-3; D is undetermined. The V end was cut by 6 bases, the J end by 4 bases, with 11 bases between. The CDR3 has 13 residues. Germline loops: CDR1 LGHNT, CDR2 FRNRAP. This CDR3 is CASGRLDADTQYF. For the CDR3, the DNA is TGTGCTAGTGGGAGGCTAGACGCAGATACGCAGTATTTT.